This TCR beta chain was observed in a study of OX40 agonist ivuxolimab in advanced cancers. Overall study: Cohort: approximately 83% men, mean age 60, aged about 23 to 80. Anti-PD-1, anti-PD-L1 or anti-CTLA-4 therapy given earlier was allowed, and 30% to 45% had some.

Comments on this clone: Its antigen is unidentified.

Produced via immunoSEQ multiplex PCR; TCRdb's table is partial and in-frame only. Of some 77,000 clones listed, approximately 82% were seen once; the top ten hold around 0.73%. Germline V gives CDR1 SGHNT, CDR2 YENEEA. This CDR3 contains 16 residues. V lost 1 base, J lost 0 bases, and 13 bases lay in between. General study findings and limits: At 0.1 to 3.0 mg/kg, clonal expansion of CD4+ and CD8+ blood T cells had occurred by week 6. Among the nonresponders, some also had low normalized T-cell clonal expansion.

Sequencing was performed on CD4+ or CD8+ T cells sorted from blood, taken in a trial of the OX40 agonist ivuxolimab. The origin of this receptor is an adult with an advanced solid tumor such as melanoma, head and neck, liver or kidney cancer. The chain couples TRBV11-3 to TRBJ2-7; D is unresolved. The CDR3 sequence is CASSLAATVSSYEQYF. The CDR3, as DNA: TGTGCCAGCAGCTTAGCGGCTACCGTGAGCTCCTACGAGCAGTACTTC.